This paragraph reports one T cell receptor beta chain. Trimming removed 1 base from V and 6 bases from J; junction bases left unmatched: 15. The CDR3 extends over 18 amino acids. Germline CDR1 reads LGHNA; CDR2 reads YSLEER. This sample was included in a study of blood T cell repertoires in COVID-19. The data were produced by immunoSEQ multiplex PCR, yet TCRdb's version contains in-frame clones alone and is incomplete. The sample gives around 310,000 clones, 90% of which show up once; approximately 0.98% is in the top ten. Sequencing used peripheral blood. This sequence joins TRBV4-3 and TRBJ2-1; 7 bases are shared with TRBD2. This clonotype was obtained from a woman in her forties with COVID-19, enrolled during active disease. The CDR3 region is CASSQGWGGVGSGNEQFF. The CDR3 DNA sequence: TGCGCCAGCAGCCAAGGGTGGGGGGGAGTCGGTTCGGGCAATGAGCAGTTCTTC.